Here is one T cell receptor (beta chain) with its context. Its antigen is unknown. Clones were sequenced by immunoSEQ multiplex PCR, and TCRdb holds only the in-frame ones, with some missing. Of under 150,000 clones listed, 86% are singletons. The data belong to a study of Ad26.COV2.S vaccination and SARS-CoV-2 variants. The study, taken as a whole, reports: The placebo group had lower spike-specific TCR breadth than the vaccine recipients did. Breadth measured for non-spike TCRs was similar across vaccine and placebo recipients. The breadth of spike-specific CD8+ and CD4+ T cell responses after vaccination was reportedly substantial.

The V end was cut by 2 bases, the J end by 6 bases, with 14 bases between. This CDR3 comprises 15 residues. From germline, CDR1 is MNHEY and CDR2 SMNVEV (reference sequence). The chain is built from TRBV27 and TRBJ1-5; D might be TRBD1 (5 bases). The source material was peripheral blood, sampled after recovery from COVID-19. The TCR originated in a human donor who had recovered from COVID-19. CDR3 in amino acids: CASSLISGSGQPQHF. The DNA for the CDR3 is TGTGCCAGCAGTTTAATCTCAGGGTCGGGTCAGCCCCAGCATTTT.